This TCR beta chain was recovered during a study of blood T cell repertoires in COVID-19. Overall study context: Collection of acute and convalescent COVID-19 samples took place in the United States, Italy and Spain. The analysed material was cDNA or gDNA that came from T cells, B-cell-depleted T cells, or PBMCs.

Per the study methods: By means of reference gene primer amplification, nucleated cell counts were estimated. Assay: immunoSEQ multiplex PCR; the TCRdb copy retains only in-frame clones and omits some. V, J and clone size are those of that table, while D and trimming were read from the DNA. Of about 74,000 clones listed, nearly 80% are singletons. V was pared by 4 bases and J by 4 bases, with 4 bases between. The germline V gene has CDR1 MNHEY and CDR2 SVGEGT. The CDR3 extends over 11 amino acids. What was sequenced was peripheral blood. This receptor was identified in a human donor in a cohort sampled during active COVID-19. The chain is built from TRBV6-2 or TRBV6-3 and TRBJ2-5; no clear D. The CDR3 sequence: CASSLAETQYF. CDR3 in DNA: TGTGCCAGCAGTTTGGCAGAGACCCAGTACTTC.